This T cell receptor beta chain is from a study of shared clonotypes between healthy human individuals. Overall study context: Researchers assigned three CD4 naive, three CD4 memory, two CD8 naive and one CD8 memory plate to each donor.

It was CD45RO-negative cells, positively selected for CCR7, that made up naive CD8 cells, with terminally differentiated effector memory CD45RA+ cells excluded. This table comes from immunoSEQ multiplex PCR, and its TCRdb copy is limited to in-frame clones, with some not included. Found here are approximately 2,200,000 clones, 93% of them singletons; the top ten hold about 1.8%. V lost 11 bases to trimming and J lost 4 bases, with 14 bases between them. Germline CDR1 reads SEHNR; CDR2 reads FQNEAQ (reference sequence). CDR3 length: 12 residues. This sequence originates from a man aged 18-30 years in good health. Some clones in this sample may be carry-over from other donors' samples. Sequenced input: naive CD8+ T cells from PBMCs. The rearrangement links TRBV7-9 to TRBJ1-2; weak D call: TRBD1 (6 bases). The CDR3 DNA follows: TGTGCCCCCAGCGGACAGTCCTATGGCTACACCTTC. Its protein product is CAPSGQSYGYTF.